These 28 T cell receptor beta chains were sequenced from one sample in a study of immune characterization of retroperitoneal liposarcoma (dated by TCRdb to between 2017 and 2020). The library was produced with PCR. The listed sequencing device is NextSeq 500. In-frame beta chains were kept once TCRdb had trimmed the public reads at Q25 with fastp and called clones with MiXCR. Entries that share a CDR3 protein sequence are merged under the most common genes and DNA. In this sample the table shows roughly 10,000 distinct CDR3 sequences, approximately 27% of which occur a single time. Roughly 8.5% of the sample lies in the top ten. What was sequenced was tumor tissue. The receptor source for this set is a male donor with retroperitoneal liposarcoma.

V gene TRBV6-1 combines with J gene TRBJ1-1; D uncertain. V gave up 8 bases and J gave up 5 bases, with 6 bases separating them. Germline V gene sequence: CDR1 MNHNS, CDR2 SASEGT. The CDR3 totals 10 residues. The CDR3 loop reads CASGRTEAFF. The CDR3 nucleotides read TGTGCCAGCGGGAGGACTGAAGCTTTCTTT.

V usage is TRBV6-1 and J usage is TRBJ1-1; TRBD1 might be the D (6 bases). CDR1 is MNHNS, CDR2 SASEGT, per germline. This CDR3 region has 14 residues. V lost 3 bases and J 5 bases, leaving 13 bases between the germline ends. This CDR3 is CASSDSTGMTEAFF. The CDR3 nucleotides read TGTGCCAGCAGTGATAGTACAGGGATGACTGAAGCTTTCTTT.

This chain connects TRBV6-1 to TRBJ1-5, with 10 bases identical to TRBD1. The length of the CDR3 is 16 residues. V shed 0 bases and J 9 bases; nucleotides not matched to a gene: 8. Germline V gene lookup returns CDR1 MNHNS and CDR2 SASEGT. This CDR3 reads CASSEALGTGVLPQHF. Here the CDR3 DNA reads TGTGCCAGCAGTGAAGCGCTTGGGACAGGGGTTTTGCCCCAGCATTTT.

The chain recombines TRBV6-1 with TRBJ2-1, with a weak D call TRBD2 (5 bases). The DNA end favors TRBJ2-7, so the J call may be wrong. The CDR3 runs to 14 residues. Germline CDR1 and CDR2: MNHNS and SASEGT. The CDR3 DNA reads TGTGCCAGCAGTGAAGTAGTGGGGAGAGACGAGCAGTACTTC. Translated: CASSEVVGRDEQYF.

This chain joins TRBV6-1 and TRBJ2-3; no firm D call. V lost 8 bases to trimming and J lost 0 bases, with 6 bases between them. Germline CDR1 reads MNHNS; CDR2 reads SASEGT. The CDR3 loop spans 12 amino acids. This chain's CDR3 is CASSVSTDTQYF. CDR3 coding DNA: TGTGCCAGCTCGGTCAGCACAGATACGCAGTATTTT.

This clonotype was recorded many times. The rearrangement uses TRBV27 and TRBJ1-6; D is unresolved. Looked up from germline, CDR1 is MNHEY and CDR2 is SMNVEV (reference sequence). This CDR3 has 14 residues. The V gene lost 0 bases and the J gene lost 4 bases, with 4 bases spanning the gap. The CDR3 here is CASSLSLYNSPLHF. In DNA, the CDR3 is TGTGCCAGCAGTTTATCGCTGTATAATTCACCCCTCCACTTT.

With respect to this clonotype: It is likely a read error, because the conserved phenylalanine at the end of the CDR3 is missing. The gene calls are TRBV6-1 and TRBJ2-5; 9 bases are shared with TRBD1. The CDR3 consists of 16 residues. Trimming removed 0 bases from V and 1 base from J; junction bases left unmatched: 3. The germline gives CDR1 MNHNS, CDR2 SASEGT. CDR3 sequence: CASSEAQTGGQETQYS. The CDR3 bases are TGTGCCAGCAGTGAAGCCCAGACAGGGGGCCAAGAGACCCAGTACTCA.

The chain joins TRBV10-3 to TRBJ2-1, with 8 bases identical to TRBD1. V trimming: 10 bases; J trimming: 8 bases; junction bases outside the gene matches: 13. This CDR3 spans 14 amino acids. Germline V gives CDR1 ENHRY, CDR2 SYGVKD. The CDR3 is CASYQGAGSDEQFF. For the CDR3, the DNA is TGTGCCAGTTATCAGGGGGCCGGGTCGGATGAGCAGTTCTTC.

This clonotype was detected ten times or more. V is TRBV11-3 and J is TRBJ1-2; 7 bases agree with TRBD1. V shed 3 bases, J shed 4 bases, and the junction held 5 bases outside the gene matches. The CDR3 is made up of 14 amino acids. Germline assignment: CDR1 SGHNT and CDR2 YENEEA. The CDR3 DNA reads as TGTGCCAGCAGCTTGGATTCAGGGGGCTATGGCTACACCTTC. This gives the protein CASSLDSGGYGYTF. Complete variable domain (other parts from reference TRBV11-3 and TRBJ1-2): EAGVVQSPRYKIIEKKQPVAFWCNPISGHNTLYWYLQNLGQGPELLIRYENEEAVDDSQLPKDRFSAERLKGVDSTLKIQPAELGDSAVYLCASSLDSGGYGYTFGSGTRLTVV.

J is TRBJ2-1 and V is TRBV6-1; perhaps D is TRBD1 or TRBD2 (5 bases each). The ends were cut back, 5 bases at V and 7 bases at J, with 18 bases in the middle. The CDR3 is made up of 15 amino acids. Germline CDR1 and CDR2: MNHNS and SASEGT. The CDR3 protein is CASSSTGAGENEQFF. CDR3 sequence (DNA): TGTGCCAGCAGTTCCACCGGGGCCGGGGAGAATGAGCAGTTCTTC.

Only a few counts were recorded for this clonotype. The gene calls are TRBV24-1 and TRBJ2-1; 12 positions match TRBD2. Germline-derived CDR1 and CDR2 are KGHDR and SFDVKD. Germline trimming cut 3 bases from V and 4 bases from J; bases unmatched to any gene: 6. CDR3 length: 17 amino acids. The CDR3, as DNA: TGTGCCACCAGTGATCCCCCTAGCGGGAGGGGGTACAATGAGCAGTTCTTC. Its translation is CATSDPPSGRGYNEQFF.

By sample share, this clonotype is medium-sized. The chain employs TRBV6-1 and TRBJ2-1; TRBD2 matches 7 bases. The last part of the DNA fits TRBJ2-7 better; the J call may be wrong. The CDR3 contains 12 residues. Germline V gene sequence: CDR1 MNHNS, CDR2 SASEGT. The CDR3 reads CASSSSGYEQYF. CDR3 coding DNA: TGTGCCAGCAGTAGTAGCGGGTACGAGCAGTACTTC.

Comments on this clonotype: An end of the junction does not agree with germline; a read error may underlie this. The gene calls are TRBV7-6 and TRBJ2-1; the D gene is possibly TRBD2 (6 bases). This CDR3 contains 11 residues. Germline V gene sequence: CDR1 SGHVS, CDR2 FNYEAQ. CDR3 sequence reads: CASSNTKEGYF. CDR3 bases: TGTGCCAGCAGTAACACCAAGGAGGGGTACTTC.

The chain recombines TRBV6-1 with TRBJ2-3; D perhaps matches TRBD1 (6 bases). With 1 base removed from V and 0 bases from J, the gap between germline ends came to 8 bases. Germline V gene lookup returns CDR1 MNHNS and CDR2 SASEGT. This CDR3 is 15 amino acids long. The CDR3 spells CASSEGDRSTDTQYF. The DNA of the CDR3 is TGTGCCAGCAGTGAAGGTGACAGGAGCACAGATACGCAGTATTTT.

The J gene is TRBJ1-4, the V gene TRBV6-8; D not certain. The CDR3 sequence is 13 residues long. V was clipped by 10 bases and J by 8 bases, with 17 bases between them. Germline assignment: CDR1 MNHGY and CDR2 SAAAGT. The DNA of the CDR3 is TGTGCCACTTCCGGGAACCTCCACGAAAAACTGTTTTTT. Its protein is CATSGNLHEKLFF.

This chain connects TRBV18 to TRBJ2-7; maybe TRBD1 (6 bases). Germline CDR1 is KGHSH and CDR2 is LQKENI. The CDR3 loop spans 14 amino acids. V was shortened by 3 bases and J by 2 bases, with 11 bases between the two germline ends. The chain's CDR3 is CASSPSQGPYEQYF. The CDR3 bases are TGTGCCAGCTCACCCTCGCAGGGGCCCTACGAGCAGTACTTC.

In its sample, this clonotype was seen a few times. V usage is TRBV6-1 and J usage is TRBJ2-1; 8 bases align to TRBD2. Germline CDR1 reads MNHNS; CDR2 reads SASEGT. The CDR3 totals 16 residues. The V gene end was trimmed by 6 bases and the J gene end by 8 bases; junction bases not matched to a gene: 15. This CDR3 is CASSPQVTGGVDEQFF. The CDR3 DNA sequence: TGTGCCAGCAGCCCCCAGGTGACGGGAGGGGTAGATGAGCAGTTCTTC.

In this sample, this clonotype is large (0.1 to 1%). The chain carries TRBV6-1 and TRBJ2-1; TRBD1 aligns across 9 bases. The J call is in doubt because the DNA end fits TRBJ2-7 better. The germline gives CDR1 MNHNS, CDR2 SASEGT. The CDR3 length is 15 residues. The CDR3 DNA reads TGTGCCAGCAGCCCGGGACAGGGAGTCTACAATGAGCAGTACTTC. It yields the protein CASSPGQGVYNEQYF.

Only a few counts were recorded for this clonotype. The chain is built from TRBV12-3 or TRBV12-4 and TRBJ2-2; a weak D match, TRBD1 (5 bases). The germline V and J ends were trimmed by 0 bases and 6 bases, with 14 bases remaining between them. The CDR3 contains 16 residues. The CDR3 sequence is CASSLAFFRAPGELFF. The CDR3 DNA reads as TGTGCCAGCAGTTTAGCGTTCTTCAGGGCTCCCGGGGAGCTGTTTTTT.

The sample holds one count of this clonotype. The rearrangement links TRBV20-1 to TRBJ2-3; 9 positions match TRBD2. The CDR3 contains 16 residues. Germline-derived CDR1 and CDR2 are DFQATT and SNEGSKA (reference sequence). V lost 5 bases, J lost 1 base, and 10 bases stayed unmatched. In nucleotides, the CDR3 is TGCAGTGCTCCGGGGGGGCGGGGGGGCGGCACAGATACGCAGTATTTT. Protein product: CSAPGGRGGGTDTQYF.

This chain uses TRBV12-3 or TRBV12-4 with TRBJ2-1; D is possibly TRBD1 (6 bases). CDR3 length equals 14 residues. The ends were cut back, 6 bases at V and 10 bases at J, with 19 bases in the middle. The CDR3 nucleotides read TGTGCCAGCAGCCAAACAGGGCAGGGTTACGAGCAGTTCTTC. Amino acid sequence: CASSQTGQGYEQFF.

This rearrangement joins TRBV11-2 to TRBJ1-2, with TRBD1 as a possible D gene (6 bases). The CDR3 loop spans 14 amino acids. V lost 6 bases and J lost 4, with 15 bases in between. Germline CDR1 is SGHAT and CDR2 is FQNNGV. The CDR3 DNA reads TGTGCCAGCAGGGAGACAGGCGCGGGCTATGGCTACACCTTC. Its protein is CASRETGAGYGYTF.

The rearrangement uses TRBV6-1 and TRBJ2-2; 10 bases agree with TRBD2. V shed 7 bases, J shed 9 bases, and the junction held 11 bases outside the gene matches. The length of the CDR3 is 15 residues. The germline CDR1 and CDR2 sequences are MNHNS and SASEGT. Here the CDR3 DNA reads TGTGCCAGCACTTGGGCTAGCGGGAGCAAGAGGGAGCTGTTTTTT. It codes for CASTWASGSKRELFF.

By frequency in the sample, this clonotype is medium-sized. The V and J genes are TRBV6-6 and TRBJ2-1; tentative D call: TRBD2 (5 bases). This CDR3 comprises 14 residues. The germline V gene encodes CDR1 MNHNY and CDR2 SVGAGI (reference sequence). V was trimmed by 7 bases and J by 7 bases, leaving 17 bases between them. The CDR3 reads CASTKGAVLNEQFF. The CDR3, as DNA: TGTGCCAGCACCAAAGGAGCGGTGCTTAATGAGCAGTTCTTC.

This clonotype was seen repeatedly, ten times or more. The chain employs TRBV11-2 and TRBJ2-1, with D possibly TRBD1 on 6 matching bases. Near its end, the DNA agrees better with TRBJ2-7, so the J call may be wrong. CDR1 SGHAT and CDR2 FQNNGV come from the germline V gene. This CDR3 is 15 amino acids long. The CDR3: CASSHAGTLNYEQYF. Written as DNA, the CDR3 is TGTGCCAGCAGCCACGCCGGGACACTAAACTACGAGCAGTACTTC.

The CDR3 DNA reads as TGTGCCAGCAGTGCCCTAGCGGGTCCTCAAGAGACCCAGTTCTTC. Translating gives CASSALAGPQETQFF. This rearrangement joins TRBV6-1 to TRBJ2-1; 8 bases agree with TRBD2. Germline V gene sequence: CDR1 MNHNS, CDR2 SASEGT. Losses at the gene ends were 4 bases for V and 13 bases for J; bases not matched to a gene: 15. This CDR3 has 15 amino acids.

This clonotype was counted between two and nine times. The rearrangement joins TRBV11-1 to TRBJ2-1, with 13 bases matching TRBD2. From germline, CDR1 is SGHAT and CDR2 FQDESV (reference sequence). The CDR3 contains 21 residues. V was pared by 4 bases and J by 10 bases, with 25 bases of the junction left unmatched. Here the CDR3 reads CASSSPTTPLAGGPVIYEQFF. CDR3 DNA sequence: TGTGCCAGCAGCTCACCAACCACACCACTAGCGGGAGGGCCGGTGATCTACGAGCAGTTCTTC.

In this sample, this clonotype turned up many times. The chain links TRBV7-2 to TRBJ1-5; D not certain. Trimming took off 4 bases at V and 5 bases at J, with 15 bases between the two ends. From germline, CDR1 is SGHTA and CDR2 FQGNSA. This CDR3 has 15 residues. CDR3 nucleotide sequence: TGTGCCAGCAGCTCAATGGGTGGGGAAGATCAGCCCCAGCATTTT. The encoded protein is CASSSMGGEDQPQHF.